The clone carrying this TCR beta chain was seen a single time. Its target is not known. This sample is drawn from a study of cytomegalovirus exposure and HLA in healthy donors. Regarding the study as a whole: Across donors, most TCRs were seen rarely, yet some public ones were widespread.

The assay was immunoSEQ multiplex PCR, and TCRdb's table has in-frame clones only and misses some. The repertoire consists of more than 80,000 clones, with 88% occurring once and the leading ten covering less than 2%. CDR1 is MNHEY and CDR2 is SMNVEV in the germline V gene (reference sequence). Trimming stripped 3 bases from V and 4 bases from J, with 17 bases between. The CDR3 contains 16 residues. V usage is TRBV27 and J usage is TRBJ2-3; D is perhaps TRBD2 (6 bases). The TCR originated in a woman aged 18-29 years in good health and CMV-seropositive. The sample was PBMCs. The CDR3 DNA follows: TGTGCCAGCAGTTTGGGCTCCCGCGGGGTGGCAGATACGCAGTATTTT. Translation: CASSLGSRGVADTQYF.